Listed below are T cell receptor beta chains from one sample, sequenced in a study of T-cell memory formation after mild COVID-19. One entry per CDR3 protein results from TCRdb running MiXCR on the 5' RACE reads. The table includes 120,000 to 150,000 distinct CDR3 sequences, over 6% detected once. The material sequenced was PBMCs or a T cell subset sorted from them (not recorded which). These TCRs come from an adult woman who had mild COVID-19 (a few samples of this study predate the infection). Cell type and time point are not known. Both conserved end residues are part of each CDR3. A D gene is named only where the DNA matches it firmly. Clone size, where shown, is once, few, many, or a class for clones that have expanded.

CDR3 protein: CAIAGQGAYEQYF
CDR3 DNA: TGTGCCATCGCGGGACAGGGGGCCTACGAGCAGTACTTC
V gene: TRBV10-3
D gene: TRBD1
clone size: -
J gene: TRBJ2-7

CDR3 protein: CASSPASDTGIQYF
CDR3 DNA: TGTGCCAGCAGCCCAGCCTCGGACACCGGGATTCAGTACTTC
V gene: TRBV11-2
D gene: -
clone size: few
J gene: TRBJ2-7

CDR3 protein: CASNDRPSGNTIYF
CDR3 DNA: TGTGCCAGCAACGACAGGCCTTCTGGAAACACCATATATTTT
V gene: TRBV12-3/TRBV12-4
D gene: -
clone size: few
J gene: TRBJ1-3

CDR3 protein: CASSQTYLAYEQYF
CDR3 DNA: TGTGCCAGCAGTCAGACCTACCTCGCCTACGAGCAGTACTTC
V gene: TRBV6-1
D gene: -
clone size: many
J gene: TRBJ2-7

CDR3 protein: CASSLSVVYGYTF
CDR3 DNA: TGTGCCAGCAGCTTATCGGTGGTGTATGGCTACACCTTC
V gene: TRBV7-2
D gene: -
clone size: -
J gene: TRBJ1-2

CDR3 protein: CASSHGYWTSGESGLGEQYF
CDR3 DNA: TGCGCCAGCAGCCACGGTTATTGGACTAGCGGGGAGTCGGGCTTGGGAGAGCAGTACTTC
V gene: TRBV4-1
D gene: TRBD2
clone size: -
J gene: TRBJ2-7

CDR3 protein: CASRTTRGKSYEQYF
CDR3 DNA: TGCGCCAGCAGGACCACCAGGGGCAAGTCCTACGAGCAGTACTTC
V gene: TRBV4-1
D gene: -
clone size: few
J gene: TRBJ2-7

CDR3 protein: CSVTGQGTNTEAFF
CDR3 DNA: TGCAGCGTAACGGGACAGGGGACGAACACTGAAGCTTTCTTT
V gene: TRBV29-1
D gene: TRBD1
clone size: many
J gene: TRBJ1-1

CDR3 protein: CASSPLGTEAFF
CDR3 DNA: TGTGCCAGCTCACCCTTGGGGACTGAAGCTTTCTTT
V gene: TRBV18
D gene: -
clone size: -
J gene: TRBJ1-1

CDR3 protein: CASSFWGGLGSLDNEQFF
CDR3 DNA: TGTGCCAGCAGTTTCTGGGGGGGACTAGGGAGTCTTGACAATGAGCAGTTCTTC
V gene: TRBV28
D gene: TRBD2
clone size: many
J gene: TRBJ2-1

CDR3 protein: CASSPSLAGGTYEQYF
CDR3 DNA: TGTGCCAGCAGCCCTAGCCTAGCGGGGGGAACCTACGAGCAGTACTTC
V gene: TRBV11-2
D gene: TRBD2
clone size: few
J gene: TRBJ2-7

CDR3 protein: CASSIWGTGRLLQPQHF
CDR3 DNA: TGTGCCAGTAGTATATGGGGGACAGGGAGGTTGCTTCAGCCCCAGCATTTT
V gene: TRBV19
D gene: TRBD1
clone size: -
J gene: TRBJ1-5

CDR3 protein: CSATDGNSGNTIYF
CDR3 DNA: TGCAGTGCCACCGACGGGAACTCTGGAAACACCATATATTTT
V gene: TRBV20-1
D gene: -
clone size: few
J gene: TRBJ1-3

CDR3 protein: CASSQEGGGFGNQPQHF
CDR3 DNA: TGTGCCAGCAGCCAAGAAGGGGGGGGTTTTGGCAATCAGCCCCAGCATTTT
V gene: TRBV3-1
D gene: -
clone size: few
J gene: TRBJ1-5

CDR3 protein: CASSYSGDRGSYEQYF
CDR3 DNA: TGTGCCAGCAGTTACTCAGGGGACAGGGGTTCCTACGAGCAGTACTTC
V gene: TRBV6-5
D gene: TRBD1
clone size: many
J gene: TRBJ2-7

CDR3 protein: CAISVRGGTEAFF
CDR3 DNA: TGTGCCATCAGTGTCAGGGGGGGCACTGAAGCTTTCTTT
V gene: TRBV10-3
D gene: TRBD1
clone size: many
J gene: TRBJ1-1

CDR3 protein: CASSLDSAVERNTIYF
CDR3 DNA: TGTGCCAGCAGCTTAGACAGTGCCGTGGAAAGAAACACCATATATTTT
V gene: TRBV7-2
D gene: -
clone size: few
J gene: TRBJ1-3

CDR3 protein: CASSLEGPRGPTRTGELFF
CDR3 DNA: TGCGCCAGCAGCTTGGAGGGACCGCGGGGGCCAACAAGGACCGGGGAGCTGTTTTTT
V gene: TRBV5-1
D gene: -
clone size: -
J gene: TRBJ2-2

CDR3 protein: CASRTGAGIYGYTF
CDR3 DNA: TGTGCCAGCAGGACAGGGGCCGGGATCTATGGCTACACCTTC
V gene: TRBV6-2/TRBV6-3
D gene: TRBD1
clone size: few
J gene: TRBJ1-2

CDR3 protein: CASSLDSQETQYF
CDR3 DNA: TGTGCTAGCAGCTTGGACAGTCAAGAGACCCAGTACTTC
V gene: TRBV7-7
D gene: -
clone size: many
J gene: TRBJ2-5

CDR3 protein: CASSPRGLAGGRNEQFF
CDR3 DNA: TGTGCCAGCAGCCCTAGAGGGCTAGCGGGAGGTAGGAATGAGCAGTTCTTC
V gene: TRBV7-2
D gene: TRBD2
clone size: few
J gene: TRBJ2-1